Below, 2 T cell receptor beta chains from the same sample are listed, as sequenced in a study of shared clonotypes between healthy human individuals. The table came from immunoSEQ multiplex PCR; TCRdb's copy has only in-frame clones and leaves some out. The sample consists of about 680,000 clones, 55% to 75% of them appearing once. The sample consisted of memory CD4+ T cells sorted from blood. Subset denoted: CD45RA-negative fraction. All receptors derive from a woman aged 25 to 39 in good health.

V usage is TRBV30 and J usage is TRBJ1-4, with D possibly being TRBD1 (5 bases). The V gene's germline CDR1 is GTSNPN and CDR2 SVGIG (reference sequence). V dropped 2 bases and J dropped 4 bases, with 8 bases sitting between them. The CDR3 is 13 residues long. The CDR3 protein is CAWSIGVNEKLFF. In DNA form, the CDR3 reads TGTGCCTGGAGTATAGGGGTTAATGAAAAACTGTTTTTT. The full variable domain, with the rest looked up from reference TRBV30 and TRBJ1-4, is SQTIHQWPATLVQPVGSPLSLECTVEGTSNPNLYWYRQAAGRGLQLLFYSVGIGQISSEVPQNLSASRPQDRQFILSSKKLLLSDSGFYLCAWSIGVNEKLFFGSGTQLSVL.

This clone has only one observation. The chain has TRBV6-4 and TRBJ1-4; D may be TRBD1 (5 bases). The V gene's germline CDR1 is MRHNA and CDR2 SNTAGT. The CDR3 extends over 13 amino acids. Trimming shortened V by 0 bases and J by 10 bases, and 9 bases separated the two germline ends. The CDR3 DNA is TGTGCCAGCAGTGACTCTTGGGGGGGAAAACTGTTTTTT. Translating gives CASSDSWGGKLFF.